This note documents a single T cell receptor beta chain sequence. This CDR3 region has 13 residues. Deletions cut 6 bases from V and 1 base from J, with 9 bases between. Germline lookup yields CDR1 MNHEY and CDR2 SVGAGI. This entry comes from a study of radiotherapy plus CTLA-4 blockade in lung cancer. Sequencing used immunoSEQ multiplex PCR; TCRdb keeps in-frame clones, though not all of them. Of more than 100,000 clones listed, 85% to 90% are singletons. This sequence was found in a human donor with non-small cell lung cancer that progressed on radiotherapy plus ipilimumab. This sequence joins TRBV6-5 and TRBJ1-1; D unclear. Source: peripheral blood, taken from a patient treated with radiotherapy plus ipilimumab. The CDR3 protein is CASSNGRNTEAFF. The DNA for the CDR3 is TGTGCCAGCAGCAACGGTAGGAACACTGAAGCTTTCTTT.